This TCR beta chain originates from a study of T cell responses to AZD1222 COVID-19 vaccine. Study outcomes and limitations: Females outnumbered males among donors, who were mostly white British; clonal diversity was possibly underestimated. All repertoire sampling was performed exclusively after the peak T cell response. Spike-spanning, vaccine-associated CD4 TCRs were dominant at 160-218 and 743-854.

Germline lookup yields CDR1 SEHNR and CDR2 FQNEAQ (reference sequence). V lost 0 bases and J 6 bases, leaving 8 bases between the germline ends. This CDR3 spans 13 amino acids. Turning to this clone: Its antigen is still unknown.

Measured with immunoSEQ multiplex PCR; TCRdb has only the in-frame clones, and not every one. The sample lists some 200,000 clones, 85% to 95% occurring once. The input for sequencing was peripheral blood, taken on day 0 of MenACWY control vaccination. This TCR was sampled from an adult in good health. J is TRBJ1-2 and V is TRBV7-9; D call uncertain. This CDR3 is CASSLAGHDGYTF. CDR3 DNA sequence: TGTGCCAGCAGCTTAGCAGGGCACGATGGCTACACCTTC.